This TCR beta chain came from a study of blood T cell repertoires in COVID-19 (dated by TCRdb to about 2020). With respect to the entire study: Collaborator samples came from the United States, Italy and Spain and covered acute and convalescent phases of COVID-19. A freely available public database, intended as a resource for researchers studying the immune response to SARS-CoV-2, is where the repertoires were released. The dataset comprised deeply sampled blood TCRbeta repertoires from subjects exposed to, actively infected with, or recovered from COVID-19. The prospective study material was composed of cDNA or gDNA derived from T cells, B-cell-depleted T cells, or PBMCs. Where HLA class I and class II types were available, the types were taken from metadata supplied by the sample provider, not from assay-based typing. A de-identified subject ID, COVID-19 status, age in years and sex were almost always included in the sample metadata. The samples were drawn from the first 160 participants of the ongoing ImmuneRACE study and from roughly 1,300 subjects provided by 6 global collaborators. The research as a whole found: Clinical and demographic metadata were provided uncurated, with the amount varying by source and participant.

Clipping removes 4 bases from V and 8 bases from J, with 6 as the unmatched junction base count. Looking up the germline V gene yields CDR1 SGHTS and CDR2 YDEGEE. Inclusive of the bounding cysteine and phenylalanine, the CDR3 is 13 residues long. Of the read, only the CDR3 DNA is kept; its 39 bases are in frame from base 1. As regards this clone: The clone's antigen remains unknown. No base quality information exists; no much larger clone differs at one position.

In the prospective study, participants were about 18 to 95 years old, resided in about two dozen geographic areas of the United States, and were enrolled through a virtual design. In the prospective study, cohorts were assigned on the basis of participant-reported clinical history obtained from a screening survey and a study questionnaire. ImmuneRACE Cohort 3 recovered participants were defined by two consecutive negative NP/OP PCR tests, healthcare professional clearance, or symptom resolution. In the prospective study, whole blood, serum and a nasopharyngeal or oropharyngeal swab were collected from each participant by mobile phlebotomists. Additional blood draws and questionnaires over an approximately two-month period could optionally be provided by prospective study participants. Before DNA extraction, blood samples from the prospective study were shipped at room temperature or frozen. The immunoSEQ Assay, a bias-controlled multiplex PCR, was used to amplify TCRbeta CDR3 regions from genomic DNA. The authors' pipeline ran thus. The number of nucleated cells in each sample was estimated by amplification of reference gene primers within the assay. To quantify the absolute abundance of each unique TCRbeta CDR3 rearrangement, sequence reads were collapsed and filtered. For each sample, productive Simpson clonality was calculated by taking the square root of Simpson's diversity index across productive rearrangements. The source is immuneACCESS, and TCRdb retained only in-frame sequences with V and J called. Part of the clones is not carried over; for the studies checked, unresolved V genes explain less than half of this, and the remainder is unexplained. The V and J calls and clone size come from that table; D and trimming were worked out from the DNA. The sample yields around 250,000 clones; approximately 86% were counted once. Together, the top ten hold approximately 1.5% of the sample.

The sequencing sample was made of PBMCs or T cells enriched from blood (not recorded which). The chain is assembled from TRBV5-8 and TRBJ1-2, with TRBD1 matching 9 junction bases. This clonotype was sampled from a woman aged 50 to 60 who had recovered from COVID-19. CDR3 reads: CASSLNRGHGYTF. The DNA sequence follows: TGTGCCAGCAGCCTAAACAGGGGGCACGGCTACACCTTC.